This record looks at one T cell receptor (beta chain) sequence and its context. The antigen it binds to is not known. No quality values exist for individual bases; no much larger clone is one base distant. TCR beta CDR3 regions were sequenced from DNA using the immunoSEQ Assay. Regarding the original processing steps: To compute T cell density, TCR beta template counts were normalized to usable DNA, which was estimated by amplifying housekeeping genes. Richness was estimated with the preseqR package, extrapolating to 400,000 templates for PBMC samples and 120,000 templates for tissue samples. Clonality was calculated as one minus Pielou's evenness. Tissue-enriched TCRs were identified by differential abundance testing using productive amino-acid clonotypes, minimum total count 5 and alpha 0.1. The Jaccard Index and the Morisita Overlap Index were used to measure how much the repertoires overlapped between compartments. GLIPH grouped TCR beta CDR3s together with public tetramer-defined viral CDR3s, and a viral motif had to include at least three viral sequences and also show V-gene enrichment. The source is immuneACCESS, and TCRdb retained only in-frame sequences with V and J called. Part of the clones is not carried over; for the studies checked, unresolved V genes explain less than half of this, and the remainder is unexplained. V and J calls and clone size are copied from that table; D and trimming were computed from the DNA. For this sample the table gives 4,000 to 6,000 clones, of which around 60% were detected only once. Around 3.5% of the sample is in the top ten clones.

V loses 6 bases, J loses 5 bases, and the germline ends lie 13 bases apart. From cysteine to phenylalanine, the CDR3 is 13 amino acids long. Left in the record is the CDR3 DNA by itself, 39 bases read in frame from the first base. From the germline V gene (reference sequence), CDR1 is LNHDA and CDR2 is SQIVND. The data are from a study of T cells in localized non-small cell lung cancer (dated by TCRdb to about 2020). About the full investigation: T cell repertoires of 200 to 250 early-stage NSCLC patients were analyzed, with tumors being compared against uninvolved tumor-adjacent lungs. The cohort consisted of about 240 treatment-naive NSCLC patients whose localized lung tumors had been resected. NSCLC patients had a mean age of approximately 66 years, and more than 120 were male and nearly 110 female.

Overall results and qualifications from the work: The highest T cell clonality was observed in uninvolved tumor-adjacent lung, where clonality exceeded that of tumor, suggesting that antigenic responses were more focused in uninvolved tumor-adjacent lung. Since the design was exploratory, TCR variables were selected using unadjusted p-values with no false-discovery rate correction. A median of approximately 57 of the top 100 tumor clones were detected in paired uninvolved adjacent lung, and about 29 of these tumor clones were also found among the top 100 clones of the paired uninvolved adjacent lung. Because multi-region sequencing of the tumors was not done, intratumor heterogeneity could not be ruled out. Higher blood T cell density associated with longer overall survival, while higher adjacent-lung clonality associated with shorter survival.

The receptor chain draws on TRBV19 and TRBJ2-5, and perhaps TRBD1 as D gene, on 6 matching bases. This sequence was found in a male donor older than 55 with stage I squamous cell lung carcinoma. This specimen consisted of lymph node tissue, obtained before any cancer treatment. The sequenced DNA is TGTGCCAGTAGCCGGACAGAGGCTGAGACCCAGTACTTC. Its protein reads: CASSRTEAETQYF. Extended through the reference TRBV19 and TRBJ2-5 proteins, this CDR3 yields the full variable domain: DGGITQSPKYLFRKEGQNVTLSCEQNLNHDAMYWYRQDPGQGLRLIYYSQIVNDFQKGDIAEGYSVSREKKESFPLTVTSAQKNPTAFYLCASSRTEAETQYFGPGTRLLVL.